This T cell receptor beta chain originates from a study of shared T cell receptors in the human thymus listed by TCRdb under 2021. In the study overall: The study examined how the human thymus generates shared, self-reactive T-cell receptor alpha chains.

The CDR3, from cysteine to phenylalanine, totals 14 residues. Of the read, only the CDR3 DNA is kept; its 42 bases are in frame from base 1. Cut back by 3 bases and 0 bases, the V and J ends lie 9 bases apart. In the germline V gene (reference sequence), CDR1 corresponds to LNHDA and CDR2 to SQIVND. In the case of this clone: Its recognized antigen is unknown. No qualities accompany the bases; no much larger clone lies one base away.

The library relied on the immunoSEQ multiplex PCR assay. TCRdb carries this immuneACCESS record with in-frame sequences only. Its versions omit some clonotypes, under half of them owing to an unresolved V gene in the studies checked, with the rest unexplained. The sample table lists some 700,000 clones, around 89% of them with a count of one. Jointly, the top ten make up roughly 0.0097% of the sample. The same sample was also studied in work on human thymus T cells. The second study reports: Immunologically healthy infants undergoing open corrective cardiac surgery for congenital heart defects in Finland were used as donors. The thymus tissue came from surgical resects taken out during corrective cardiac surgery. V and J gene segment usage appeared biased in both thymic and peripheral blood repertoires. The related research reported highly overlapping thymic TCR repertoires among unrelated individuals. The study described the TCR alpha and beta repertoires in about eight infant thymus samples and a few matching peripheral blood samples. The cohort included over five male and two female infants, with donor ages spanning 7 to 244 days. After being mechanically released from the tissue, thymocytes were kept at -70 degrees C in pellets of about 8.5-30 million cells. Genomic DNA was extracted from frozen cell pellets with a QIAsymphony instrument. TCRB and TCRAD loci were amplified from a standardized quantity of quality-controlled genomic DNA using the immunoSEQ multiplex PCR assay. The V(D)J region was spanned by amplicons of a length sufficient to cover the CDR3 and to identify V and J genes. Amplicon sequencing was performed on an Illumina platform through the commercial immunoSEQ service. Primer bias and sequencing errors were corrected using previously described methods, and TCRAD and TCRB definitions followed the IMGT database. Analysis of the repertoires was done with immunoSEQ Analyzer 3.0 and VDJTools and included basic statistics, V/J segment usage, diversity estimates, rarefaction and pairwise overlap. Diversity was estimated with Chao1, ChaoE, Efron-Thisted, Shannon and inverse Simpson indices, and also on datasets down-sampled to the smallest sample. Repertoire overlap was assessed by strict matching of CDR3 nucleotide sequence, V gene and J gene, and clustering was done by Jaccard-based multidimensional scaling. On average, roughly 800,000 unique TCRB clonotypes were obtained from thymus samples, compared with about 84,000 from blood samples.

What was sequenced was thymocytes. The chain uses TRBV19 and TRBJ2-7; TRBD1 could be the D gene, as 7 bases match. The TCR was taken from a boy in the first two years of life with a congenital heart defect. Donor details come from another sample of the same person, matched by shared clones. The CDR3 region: CASSMRDSSYEQYF. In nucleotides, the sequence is TGTGCCAGTAGTATGCGGGACAGCTCCTACGAGCAGTACTTC. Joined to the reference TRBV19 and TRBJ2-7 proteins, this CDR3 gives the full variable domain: DGGITQSPKYLFRKEGQNVTLSCEQNLNHDAMYWYRQDPGQGLRLIYYSQIVNDFQKGDIAEGYSVSREKKESFPLTVTSAQKNPTAFYLCASSMRDSSYEQYFGPGTRLTVT.